This T cell receptor beta chain was observed in a study of blood T cell repertoires in COVID-19. Study in general: Acute-phase and convalescent COVID-19 samples originated in the United States, Italy and Spain. Sources were T cells, B-cell-depleted T cells, or PBMCs; the material itself was cDNA or gDNA.

The CDR3 consists of 17 residues. CDR1 is MDHEN, CDR2 SYDVKM, per germline. V gave up 3 bases and J gave up 6 bases; unmatched junction bases: 12. The table came from immunoSEQ multiplex PCR; TCRdb's copy has only in-frame clones and leaves some out. This table has around 250,000 clones, 86% appearing once. The TCR originated in a woman aged 55-69 years who had recovered from COVID-19. The sequencing input was peripheral blood. This chain connects TRBV28 to TRBJ2-2; 8 positions match TRBD1. For the CDR3, the DNA is TGTGCCAGCAGTTTCCCACAGGGGGAGCTAGGAGCCGGGGAGCTGTTTTTT. It translates to CASSFPQGELGAGELFF. The whole variable domain, filled in from reference TRBV28 and TRBJ2-2, reads DVKVTQSSRYLVKRTGEKVFLECVQDMDHENMFWYRQDPGLGLRLIYFSYDVKMKEKGDIPEGYSVSREKKERFSLILESASTNQTSMYLCASSFPQGELGAGELFFGEGSRLTVL.